This is a list of T cell receptor beta chains from one sample in a study of T cells after yellow fever vaccination. MiXCR was run by TCRdb on the 5' RACE reads, yielding one entry per CDR3 protein. This sample carries about 68,000 distinct CDR3 sequences, more than 6.5% of them seen once, and the ten largest clones take about 40%. The sequences come from CD8+ T cells sorted from PBMCs, collected more than 40 days after the first yellow fever vaccination. The receptors were gathered from a man between 18 and 29 years old who received the YFV17D yellow fever vaccine. Each CDR3 is given with its conserved first and last residue. The order of the fields is clone size, J gene, D gene, V gene, CDR3 protein, CDR3 DNA. A D gene is named only where the DNA matches it firmly. Size is omitted from some rows. Given values are once, few, many or a class for expanded clones.

few	TRBJ2-1	TRBD1	TRBV29-1	CSVDDRVNEQFF	TGCAGCGTTGATGACAGGGTCAATGAGCAGTTCTTC
few	TRBJ2-5	NA	TRBV11-2	CASSSQSRLATPRQETQYF	TGTGCCAGCAGCTCACAGTCCCGCCTAGCGACCCCCCGCCAAGAGACCCAGTACTTC
many	TRBJ2-2	NA	TRBV10-3	CAISESYQGTGELFF	TGTGCCATCAGTGAGTCGTATCAGGGTACCGGGGAGCTGTTTTTT
many	TRBJ1-6	NA	TRBV4-3	CASSQRGVQYNSPLHF	TGCGCCAGCAGCCAAAGAGGTGTCCAGTATAATTCACCCCTCCACTTT
once	TRBJ2-1	NA	TRBV6-5	CASSYSQWHNEQFF	TGTGCCAGCAGTTATAGTCAGTGGCACAATGAGCAGTTCTTC
NA	TRBJ2-1	NA	TRBV14	CASSPRDYNEQFF	TGTGCCAGCAGCCCCCGGGACTACAATGAGCAGTTCTTC
many	TRBJ2-3	NA	TRBV7-2	CASSLAGGELDTQYF	TGTGCCAGCAGCTTAGCGGGGGGCGAATTAGATACGCAGTATTTT
NA	TRBJ2-3	TRBD2	TRBV20-1	CSASHLTGLAATSTDTQYF	TGCAGTGCTTCCCACCTAACCGGACTAGCGGCAACTAGCACAGATACGCAGTATTTT
few	TRBJ1-4	NA	TRBV7-2	CASSLSLKTGPNEKLFF	TGTGCCAGCAGCTTATCACTAAAGACCGGTCCTAATGAAAAACTGTTTTTT
few	TRBJ1-5	TRBD1	TRBV7-2	CASNMGQGYQPQHF	TGTGCCAGCAACATGGGACAGGGATATCAGCCCCAGCATTTT
many	TRBJ2-3	NA	TRBV2	CASSEGAIGTDTQYF	TGTGCCAGCAGTGAAGGGGCAATTGGAACAGATACGCAGTATTTT
many	TRBJ2-5	NA	TRBV6-5	CASGLSGQETQYF	TGTGCCAGCGGGCTCTCAGGGCAAGAGACCCAGTACTTC
NA	TRBJ2-4	TRBD2	TRBV12-3/TRBV12-4	CTCCFWLAGASLAKNIQYF	TGTACCTGCTGTTTTTGGCTAGCGGGGGCGTCCTTAGCCAAAAACATTCAGTACTTC
few	TRBJ1-2	NA	TRBV19	CASTTSDIGQLGGYTF	TGTGCCAGTACCACAAGCGACATAGGCCAACTTGGTGGCTACACCTTC
NA	TRBJ2-7	NA	TRBV20-1	CSARLGWSYEQYF	TGCAGTGCTCGACTGGGCTGGTCGTACGAGCAGTACTTC
NA	TRBJ2-1	TRBD2	TRBV7-2	CASSLARTSGVSSYNEQFF	TGTGCCAGCAGCTTAGCGCGGACTAGCGGGGTTAGCTCCTACAATGAGCAGTTCTTC
many	TRBJ2-7	TRBD2	TRBV28	CASLEAGGRPTEQYF	TGTGCCAGCCTCGAAGCGGGGGGACGGCCTACGGAGCAGTACTTC
many	TRBJ2-5	NA	TRBV20-1	CSARVLAAYQETQYF	TGCAGTGCTAGAGTCTTAGCAGCGTACCAAGAGACCCAGTACTTC
many	TRBJ2-1	NA	TRBV12-3/TRBV12-4	CASSSPGHVTF	TGTGCCAGCAGTTCCCCTGGCCACGTAACCTTC
few	TRBJ1-1	NA	TRBV20-1	CRPLRRGAVHTEAFF	TGCAGGCCCTTGAGGAGGGGGGCTGTGCACACTGAAGCTTTCTTT
many	TRBJ2-7	NA	TRBV12-3/TRBV12-4	CASRKGRGEQYF	TGTGCCAGCAGAAAGGGTAGGGGCGAGCAGTACTTC
NA	TRBJ2-5	NA	TRBV3-1	CASSRIGTSQETQYF	TGTGCCAGCAGCCGGATCGGGACTTCCCAAGAGACCCAGTACTTC
few	TRBJ1-6	NA	TRBV4-2	CASSQAILNSPLHF	TGTGCCAGCAGCCAAGCCATCCTCAATTCACCCCTCCACTTT
many	TRBJ2-3	TRBD1	TRBV23-1	CASSPRLHNDRGTDTQYF	TGCGCCAGCAGTCCTAGGCTTCATAATGACAGGGGCACAGATACGCAGTATTTT
few	TRBJ1-1	TRBD1	TRBV7-9	CASSIGQGAGTEAFF	TGTGCCAGCAGCATAGGACAGGGTGCAGGCACTGAAGCTTTCTTT
many	TRBJ2-1	TRBD1	TRBV24-1	CATSNRGNEQFF	TGTGCCACCAGTAACAGGGGTAATGAGCAGTTCTTC
many	TRBJ2-1	TRBD2	TRBV10-3	CAISDGTSGSSYNEQFF	TGTGCCATCAGTGATGGGACTAGTGGTAGCTCCTACAATGAGCAGTTCTTC
many	TRBJ2-5	NA	TRBV6-2/TRBV6-3	CASSYVGSQETQYF	TGTGCCAGCAGTTACGTGGGTTCCCAAGAGACCCAGTACTTC
NA	TRBJ1-1	NA	TRBV7-9	CASNFGDPNTEAFF	TGTGCCAGCAACTTTGGGGATCCAAACACTGAAGCTTTCTTT
many	TRBJ2-2	NA	TRBV13	CASSMEGANTGELFF	TGTGCCAGCAGCATGGAGGGGGCAAACACCGGGGAGCTGTTTTTT
few	TRBJ2-2	NA	TRBV4-1	CASSPLRSGELFF	TGCGCCAGCAGCCCTCTTAGGTCCGGGGAGCTGTTTTTT
many	TRBJ2-1	TRBD2	TRBV11-1	CASSPLMAGEYYEQFF	TGTGCCAGCAGCCCCTTGATGGCGGGGGAATACTATGAGCAGTTCTTC
many	TRBJ2-6	TRBD1	TRBV5-1	CASNSAGGETGANVLTF	TGCGCCAGCAATTCTGCAGGGGGAGAAACTGGGGCCAACGTCCTGACTTTC
NA	TRBJ1-1	TRBD1	TRBV30	CAWRQDRPGEAFF	TGTGCCTGGAGACAGGACAGGCCGGGTGAAGCTTTCTTT
NA	TRBJ2-2	NA	TRBV3-1	CACTQVLVGPNTGELFF	TGTGCCTGCACCCAAGTATTGGTCGGGCCAAACACCGGGGAGCTGTTTTTT
many	TRBJ2-5	NA	TRBV28	CASSAIMGRTQETQYF	TGTGCCAGCAGCGCTATTATGGGGCGGACCCAAGAGACCCAGTACTTC
NA	TRBJ2-7	TRBD1	TRBV6-5	CASSLQGAGNEQYF	TGTGCCAGCAGTTTACAGGGGGCTGGGAACGAGCAGTACTTC
many	TRBJ1-1	NA	TRBV4-1	CASSQEGMNTEAFF	TGCGCCAGCAGCCAAGAGGGGATGAACACTGAAGCTTTCTTT
NA	TRBJ1-2	NA	TRBV7-9	CASSLGGDERGYTF	TGTGCCAGCAGCTTAGGAGGGGATGAGCGCGGCTACACCTTC
many	TRBJ2-5	NA	TRBV6-2/TRBV6-3	CASRSGRYQETQYF	TGTGCCAGCAGAAGCGGGCGGTACCAAGAGACCCAGTACTTC
NA	TRBJ2-5	NA	TRBV6-1	CASSGLWGSGETQYF	TGTGCCAGCAGTGGCCTGTGGGGTAGCGGAGAGACCCAGTACTTC
many	TRBJ2-5	NA	TRBV7-3	CASSPRGRGETQYF	TGTGCCAGCAGCCCGCGGGGGAGGGGGGAGACCCAGTACTTC
NA	TRBJ2-1	NA	TRBV7-9	CASSSTGTFTYNEQFF	TGTGCCAGCAGCTCTACCGGGACTTTTACCTACAATGAGCAGTTCTTC
many	TRBJ2-7	NA	TRBV5-1	CASSLSPSYEQYF	TGCGCCAGCAGCTTGTCGCCCTCCTACGAGCAGTACTTC
NA	TRBJ2-7	TRBD1	TRBV27	CASRYRTGGYEQYF	TGTGCCAGCAGATATAGGACAGGGGGCTACGAGCAGTACTTC
NA	TRBJ2-3	NA	TRBV18	CASSPVVPRSSSTDTQYF	TGTGCCAGCTCACCGGTGGTTCCCAGGTCTTCTAGCACAGATACGCAGTATTTT
many	TRBJ2-3	TRBD2	TRBV5-6	CASSRLGAGGGTDTQYF	TGTGCCAGCAGCCGCCTCGGAGCGGGGGGTGGCACAGATACGCAGTATTTT
few	TRBJ2-3	TRBD2	TRBV7-3	CASSLGGLAGALGTDTQYF	TGTGCCAGCAGCTTAGGGGGACTAGCGGGGGCCCTTGGCACAGATACGCAGTATTTT
NA	TRBJ2-3	TRBD2	TRBV4-2	CASSQAGLAPTDTQYF	TGTGCCAGCAGCCAAGCGGGACTAGCCCCCACAGATACGCAGTATTTT
NA	TRBJ2-7	TRBD1	TRBV10-2	CASSRDRYEQYF	TGCGCCAGCAGCAGGGACAGGTACGAGCAGTACTTC
many	TRBJ1-6	NA	TRBV6-1	CASTGEGDGGRALHF	TGTGCCAGCACTGGAGAGGGGGACGGGGGTAGAGCCCTCCACTTT
many	TRBJ2-1	TRBD2	TRBV5-5	CASRAGTSGGYNEQFF	TGTGCCAGCAGGGCCGGGACTAGCGGGGGCTACAATGAGCAGTTCTTC
many	TRBJ2-3	NA	TRBV7-9	CASSPEGTDTQYF	TGTGCCAGCAGCCCGGAAGGCACAGATACGCAGTATTTT
many	TRBJ2-5	NA	TRBV7-6	CASSRSQETQYF	TGTGCCAGCAGCCGGAGTCAAGAGACCCAGTACTTC
many	TRBJ1-1	TRBD1	TRBV27	CASSRTGDAMNTEAFF	TGTGCCAGCAGTCGGACAGGGGACGCCATGAACACTGAAGCTTTCTTT
many	TRBJ2-2	TRBD2	TRBV10-1	CASSAGTSGIQRGELFF	TGCGCCAGCAGCGCCGGGACTAGCGGGATCCAACGGGGGGAGCTGTTTTTT
many	TRBJ1-1	NA	TRBV5-1	CASSNKGIINTEAFF	TGCGCCAGCAGTAATAAGGGGATAATAAACACTGAAGCTTTCTTT